This T cell receptor (beta chain) was sequenced in a study of blood T cell repertoires in COVID-19. About the research overall: The analysed material was cDNA or gDNA that came from T cells, B-cell-depleted T cells, or PBMCs.

The protocol was immunoSEQ multiplex PCR, while the TCRdb copy is restricted to in-frame clones and leaves out a portion. The sample has hundreds of thousands of clones; 87% are singletons. Looked up from germline, CDR1 is MGHRA and CDR2 is YSYEKL. V was pared by 1 base and J by 5 bases, with 14 bases between. The CDR3 is 15 residues long. The TCR comes from a man in his sixties who had recovered from COVID-19. J is TRBJ1-2 and V is TRBV4-1, with a weak D call TRBD1 (5 bases). Input material: peripheral blood. Here the CDR3 DNA reads TGCGCCAGCAGCCAAGTTCTGGCAGGGCAGTATGGCTACACCTTC. Translating gives CASSQVLAGQYGYTF.